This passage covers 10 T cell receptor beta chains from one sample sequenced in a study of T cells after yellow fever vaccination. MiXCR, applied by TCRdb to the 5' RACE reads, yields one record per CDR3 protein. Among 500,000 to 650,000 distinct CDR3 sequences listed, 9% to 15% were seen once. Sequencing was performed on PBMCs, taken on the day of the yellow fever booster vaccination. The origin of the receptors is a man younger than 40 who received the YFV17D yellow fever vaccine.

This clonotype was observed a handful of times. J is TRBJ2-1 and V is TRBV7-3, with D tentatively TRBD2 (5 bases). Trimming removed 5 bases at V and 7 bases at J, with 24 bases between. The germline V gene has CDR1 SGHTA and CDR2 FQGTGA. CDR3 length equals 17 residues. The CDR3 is CASSENPVAASGNEQFF. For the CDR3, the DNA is TGTGCCAGCAGCGAAAATCCCGTGGCCGCGAGCGGAAATGAGCAGTTCTTC.

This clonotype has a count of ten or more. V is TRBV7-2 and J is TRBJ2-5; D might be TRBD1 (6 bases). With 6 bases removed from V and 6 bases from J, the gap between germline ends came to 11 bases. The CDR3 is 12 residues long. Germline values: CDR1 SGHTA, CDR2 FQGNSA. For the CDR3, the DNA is TGTGCCAGCAGGGGGGCTGAGAAGACCCAGTACTTC. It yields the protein CASRGAEKTQYF.

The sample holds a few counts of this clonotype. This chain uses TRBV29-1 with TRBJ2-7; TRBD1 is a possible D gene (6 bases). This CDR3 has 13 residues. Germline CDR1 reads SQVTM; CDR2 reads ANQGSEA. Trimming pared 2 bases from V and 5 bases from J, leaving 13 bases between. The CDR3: CSVESDRRNEQYF. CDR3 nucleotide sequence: TGCAGCGTTGAATCGGACAGAAGGAACGAGCAGTACTTC.

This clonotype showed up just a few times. The CDR3 sequence is CATSRDLGSRSYNEQFF. CDR3 nucleotide sequence: TGTGCCACCAGCAGAGATTTGGGGAGTCGCTCCTACAATGAGCAGTTCTTC. The V and J genes are TRBV15 and TRBJ2-1; possible D gene TRBD2, 5 bases. Trimming pared 0 bases from V and 0 bases from J, leaving 12 bases between. CDR1 is LNHNV and CDR2 is YYDKDF in the germline V gene (reference sequence). This CDR3 is built from 17 residues.

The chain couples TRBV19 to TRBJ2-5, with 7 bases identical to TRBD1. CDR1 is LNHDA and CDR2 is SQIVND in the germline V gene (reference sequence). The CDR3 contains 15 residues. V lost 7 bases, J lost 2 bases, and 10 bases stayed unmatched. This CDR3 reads CASKAGTAIQETQYF. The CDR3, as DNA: TGTGCCAGTAAAGCAGGGACAGCCATTCAAGAGACCCAGTACTTC.

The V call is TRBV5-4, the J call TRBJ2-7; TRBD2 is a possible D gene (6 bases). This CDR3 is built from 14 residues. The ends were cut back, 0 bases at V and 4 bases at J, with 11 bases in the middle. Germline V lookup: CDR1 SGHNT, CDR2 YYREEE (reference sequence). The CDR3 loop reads CASSLAGDRYEQYF. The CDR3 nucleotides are TGTGCCAGCAGCTTGGCGGGGGACCGTTACGAGCAGTACTTC.

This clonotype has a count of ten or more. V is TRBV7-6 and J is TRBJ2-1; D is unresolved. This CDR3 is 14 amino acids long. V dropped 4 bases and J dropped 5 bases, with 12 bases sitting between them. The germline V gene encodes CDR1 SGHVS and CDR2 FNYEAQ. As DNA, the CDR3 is TGTGCCAGCAGCTATAGACCAATGAACAATGAGCAGTTCTTC. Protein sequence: CASSYRPMNNEQFF.

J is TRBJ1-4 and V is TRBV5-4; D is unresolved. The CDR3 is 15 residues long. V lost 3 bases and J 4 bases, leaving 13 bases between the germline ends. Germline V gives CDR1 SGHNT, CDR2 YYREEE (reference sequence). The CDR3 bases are TGTGCCAGCAGCTCTGGACGGACCGTTAATGAAAAACTGTTTTTT. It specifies CASSSGRTVNEKLFF. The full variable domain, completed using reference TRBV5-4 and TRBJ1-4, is ETGVTQSPTHLIKTRGQQVTLRCSSQSGHNTVSWYQQALGQGPQFIFQYYREEENGRGNFPPRFSGLQFPNYSSELNVNALELDDSALYLCASSSGRTVNEKLFFGSGTQLSVL.

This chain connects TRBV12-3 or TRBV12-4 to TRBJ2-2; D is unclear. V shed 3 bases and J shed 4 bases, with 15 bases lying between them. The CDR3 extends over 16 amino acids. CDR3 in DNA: TGTGCCAGCAGTTTTCTTGGGGTAGCTTTCACCGGGGAGCTGTTTTTT. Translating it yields CASSFLGVAFTGELFF.

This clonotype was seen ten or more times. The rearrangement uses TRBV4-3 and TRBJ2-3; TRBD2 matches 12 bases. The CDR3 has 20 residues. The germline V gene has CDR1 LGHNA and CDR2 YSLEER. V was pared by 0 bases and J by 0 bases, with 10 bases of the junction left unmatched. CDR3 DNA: TGCGCCAGCAGCCAAGATATGGTAACTAGCGGGAGGACTAGCACAGATACGCAGTATTTT. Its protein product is CASSQDMVTSGRTSTDTQYF.